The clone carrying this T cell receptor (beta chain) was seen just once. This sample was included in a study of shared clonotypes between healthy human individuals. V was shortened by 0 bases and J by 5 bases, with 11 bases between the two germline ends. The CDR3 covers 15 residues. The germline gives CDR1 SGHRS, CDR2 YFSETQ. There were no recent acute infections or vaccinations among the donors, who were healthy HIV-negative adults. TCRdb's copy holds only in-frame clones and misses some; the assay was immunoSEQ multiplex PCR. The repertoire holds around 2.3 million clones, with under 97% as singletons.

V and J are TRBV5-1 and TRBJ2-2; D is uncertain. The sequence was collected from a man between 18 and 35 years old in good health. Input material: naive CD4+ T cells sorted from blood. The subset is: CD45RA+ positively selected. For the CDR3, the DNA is TGCGCCAGCAGCTTGGAGGTAGCTGGGACCGGGGAGCTGTTTTTT. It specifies CASSLEVAGTGELFF.